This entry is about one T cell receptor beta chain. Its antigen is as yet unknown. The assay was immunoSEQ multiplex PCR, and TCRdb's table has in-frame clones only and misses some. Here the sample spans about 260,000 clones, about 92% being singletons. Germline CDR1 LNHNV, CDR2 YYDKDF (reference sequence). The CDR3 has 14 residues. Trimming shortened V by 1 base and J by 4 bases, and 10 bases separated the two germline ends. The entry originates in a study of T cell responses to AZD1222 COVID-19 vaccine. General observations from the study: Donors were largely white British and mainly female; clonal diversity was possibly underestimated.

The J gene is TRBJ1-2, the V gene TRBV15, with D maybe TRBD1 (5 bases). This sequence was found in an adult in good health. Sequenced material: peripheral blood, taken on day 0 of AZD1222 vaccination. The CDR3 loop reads CATSRAGTAYGYTF. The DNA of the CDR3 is TGTGCCACCAGCAGAGCAGGGACCGCCTATGGCTACACCTTC.